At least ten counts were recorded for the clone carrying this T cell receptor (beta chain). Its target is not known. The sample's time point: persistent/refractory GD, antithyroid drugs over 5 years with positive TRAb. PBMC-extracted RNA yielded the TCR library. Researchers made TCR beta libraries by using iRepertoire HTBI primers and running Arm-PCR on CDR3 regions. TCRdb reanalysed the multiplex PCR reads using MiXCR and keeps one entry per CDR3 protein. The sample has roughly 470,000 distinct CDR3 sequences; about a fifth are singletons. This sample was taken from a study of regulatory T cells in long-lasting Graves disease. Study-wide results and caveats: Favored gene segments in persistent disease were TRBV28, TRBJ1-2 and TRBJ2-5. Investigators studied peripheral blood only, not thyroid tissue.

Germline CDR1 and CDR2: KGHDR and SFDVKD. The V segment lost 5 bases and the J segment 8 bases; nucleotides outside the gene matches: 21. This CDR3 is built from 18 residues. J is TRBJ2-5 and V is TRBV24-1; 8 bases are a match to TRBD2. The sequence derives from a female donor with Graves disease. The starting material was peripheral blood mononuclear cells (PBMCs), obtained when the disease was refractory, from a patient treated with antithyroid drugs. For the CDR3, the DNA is TGTGCCACCAGTGGGGTTCGGGGAGTTCCCGGGACTAGAGGAACCCAGTACTTC. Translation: CATSGVRGVPGTRGTQYF.